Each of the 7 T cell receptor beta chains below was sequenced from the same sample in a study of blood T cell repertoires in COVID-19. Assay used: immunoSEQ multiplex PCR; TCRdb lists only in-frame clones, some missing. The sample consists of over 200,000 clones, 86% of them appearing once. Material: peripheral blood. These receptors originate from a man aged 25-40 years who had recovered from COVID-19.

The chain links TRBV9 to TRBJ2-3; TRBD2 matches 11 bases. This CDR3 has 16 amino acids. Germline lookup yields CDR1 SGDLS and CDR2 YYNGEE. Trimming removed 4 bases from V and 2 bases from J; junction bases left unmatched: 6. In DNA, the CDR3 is TGTGCCAGCAGCTTATGGACTAGCGGGCCCACAGATACGCAGTATTTT. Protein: CASSLWTSGPTDTQYF.

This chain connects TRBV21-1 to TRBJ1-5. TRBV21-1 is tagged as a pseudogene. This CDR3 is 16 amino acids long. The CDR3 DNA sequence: TGTGCCAGCAGCGGGGACCAGCGGGATAGCAATCAGCCCCAGCATTTT. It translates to CASSGDQRDSNQPQHF.

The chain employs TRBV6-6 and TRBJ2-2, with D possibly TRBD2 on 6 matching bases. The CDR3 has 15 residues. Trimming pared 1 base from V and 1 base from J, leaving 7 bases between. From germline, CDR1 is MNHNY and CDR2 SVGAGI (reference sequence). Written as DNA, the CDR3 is TGTGCCAGCAGTTACTTGCGGGGGAACACCGGGGAGCTGTTTTTT. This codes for CASSYLRGNTGELFF.

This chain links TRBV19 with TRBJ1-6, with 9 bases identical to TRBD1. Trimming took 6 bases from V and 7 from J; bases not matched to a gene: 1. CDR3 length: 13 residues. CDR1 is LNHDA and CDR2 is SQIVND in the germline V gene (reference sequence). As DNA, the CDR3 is TGTGCCAGTAGCGGACAGGGGAATTCACCCCTCCACTTT. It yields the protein CASSGQGNSPLHF.

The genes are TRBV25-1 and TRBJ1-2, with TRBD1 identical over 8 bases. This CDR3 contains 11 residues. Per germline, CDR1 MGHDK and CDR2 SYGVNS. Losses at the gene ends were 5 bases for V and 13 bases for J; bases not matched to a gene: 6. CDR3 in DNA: TGTGCCAGCAGTTATCAAGGACAGGGCACCTTC. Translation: CASSYQGQGTF.

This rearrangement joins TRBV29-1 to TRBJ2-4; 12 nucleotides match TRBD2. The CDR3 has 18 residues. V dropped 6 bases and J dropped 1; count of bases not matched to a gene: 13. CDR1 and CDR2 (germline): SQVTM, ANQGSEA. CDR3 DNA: TGCAGCGTGGGGAGGACTAGCGGGGAAGGGTGGGCCAAAAACATTCAGTACTTC. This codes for CSVGRTSGEGWAKNIQYF.

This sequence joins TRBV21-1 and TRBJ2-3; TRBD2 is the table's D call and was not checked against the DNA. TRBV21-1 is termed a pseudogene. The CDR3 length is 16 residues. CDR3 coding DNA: TGTGCCAGCAGCAAAGCGCGGGGGGCACACACAGATACGCAGTATTTT. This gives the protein CASSKARGAHTDTQYF.